This T cell receptor beta chain was observed in a study of T cell repertoires in cytomegalovirus infection. Study context: The public TCR beta signatures pointed to both CMV infection and matching HLA type.

MiXCR was run by TCRdb on the reads, yielding one entry per CDR3 protein. The sample has around 530,000 distinct CDR3 sequences; approximately 15% are singletons. As to this clonotype: Its antigen is undetermined.

CDR1 and CDR2 from the germline V gene are MGHRA and YSYEKL. This CDR3 has 15 residues. V was clipped by 2 bases and J by 3 bases; unmatched bases: 3. The study's findings and limits: Using cumulative public TCR beta family frequency, the authors identified those who carried CMV together with the relevant HLA. CMV-specific TCR beta clonotypes restricted by HLA-C dominated the ex vivo response.

The chain is built from TRBV4-1 and TRBJ2-1; 8 positions match TRBD2. The TCR was taken from a human donor in good health (CMV status not recorded). Some clones in this sample may be carry-over from other donors' samples. Sequenced: CD8+ T cells from PBMCs. The CDR3 coding sequence is TGCGCCAGCAGCCAACGCAGCGGGAGCTACAATGAGCAGTTCTTC. It specifies CASSQRSGSYNEQFF.